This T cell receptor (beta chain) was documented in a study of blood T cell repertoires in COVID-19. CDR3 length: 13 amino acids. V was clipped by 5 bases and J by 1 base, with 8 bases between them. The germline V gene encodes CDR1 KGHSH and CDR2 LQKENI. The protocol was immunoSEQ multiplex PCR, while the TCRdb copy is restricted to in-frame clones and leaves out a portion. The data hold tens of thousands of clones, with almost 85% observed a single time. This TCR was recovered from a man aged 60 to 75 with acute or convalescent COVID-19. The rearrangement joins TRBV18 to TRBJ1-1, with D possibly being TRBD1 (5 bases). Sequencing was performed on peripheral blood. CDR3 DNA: TGTGCCAGCTCATCCGGACAGAACACTGAAGCTTTCTTT. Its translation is CASSSGQNTEAFF.